Following are 2 T cell receptor beta chains from one sample sequenced in a study of tumor and adjacent non-tumor tissue in lung cancer. Three rounds of nested PCR, following a modified ARM-PCR protocol, produced the TCRbeta library. TCRdb re-derived calls from the multiplex PCR reads in MiXCR, one entry per CDR3 protein. The sample has 65,000 to 70,000 distinct CDR3 sequences; approximately 63% are singletons. RNA was extracted from bulk tissue without any cell sorting. Sequences were obtained from lung tumor tissue. The receptor source for this set is a man between 50 and 59 years old with non-small cell lung cancer.

Comment on this clonotype: With a much larger clone just one base away, this may be a read error. The chain links TRBV28 to TRBJ2-3; D not resolved. The CDR3 loop spans 13 amino acids. CDR1 and CDR2 (germline): MDHEN, SYDVKM. Trimming stripped 4 bases from V and 6 bases from J, with 11 bases between. The CDR3 loop reads CASSSPMRDTQYF. The CDR3 nucleotides read TGTGCCAGCAGTTCCCCTATGAGGGATACGCAGTATTTT.

As for this clonotype: A much larger clonotype is one base distant, so this may be a read error. The gene calls are TRBV6-1 and TRBJ2-2; maybe TRBD1 (6 bases). V was pared by 10 bases and J by 5 bases, with 17 bases between. This CDR3 contains 14 residues. Germline CDR1 reads MNHNS; CDR2 reads SASEGT. The DNA for the CDR3 is TGTGCCATCACCCGAAAGGGGGAAACCGGGGAGCTGTTTTTT. It encodes CAITRKGETGELFF.